This T cell receptor beta chain was captured in a study of Ad26.COV2.S vaccination and SARS-CoV-2 variants. Clones were read by immunoSEQ multiplex PCR, and TCRdb kept only the in-frame ones, dropping some. The sample lists some 300,000 clones, around 84% occurring once. The treatment was: 19 received Ad26.COV2.S at low or high dose, single or two shots; about 5 received placebo; per-sample allocation not given. Day 63 after the first injection of vaccine or placebo was the sampling time. The donor's status was that of an adult aged 18-55 years in Boston. CDR3 size: 14 residues. The ends lost 0 bases at V and 6 bases at J; junction bases unmatched: 5. Germline V gene data show CDR1 as SEHNR and CDR2 as FQNEAQ (reference sequence).

The chain couples TRBV7-9 to TRBJ2-7; 7 nucleotides match TRBD1. Sequenced here: peripheral blood, sampled in a trial of Ad26.COV2.S vaccine versus placebo. The TCR comes from a person between 18 and 59 years old who received the Ad26.COV2.S COVID-19 vaccine or a placebo. CDR3 sequence (DNA): TGTGCCAGCAGCTTAGCGGACAGGCAAGGCGAGCAGTACTTC. Encoded protein: CASSLADRQGEQYF.